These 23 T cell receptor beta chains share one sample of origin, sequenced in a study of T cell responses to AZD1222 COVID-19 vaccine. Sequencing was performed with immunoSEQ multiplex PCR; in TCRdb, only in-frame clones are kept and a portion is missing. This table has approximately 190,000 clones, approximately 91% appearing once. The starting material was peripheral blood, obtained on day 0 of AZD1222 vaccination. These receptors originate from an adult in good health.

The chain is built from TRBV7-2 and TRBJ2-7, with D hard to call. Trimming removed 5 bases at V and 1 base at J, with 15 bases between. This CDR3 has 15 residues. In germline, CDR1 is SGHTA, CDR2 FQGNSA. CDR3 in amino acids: CASSQRRSGSYEQYF. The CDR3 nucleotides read TGTGCCAGCAGCCAACGTAGATCAGGATCCTACGAGCAGTACTTC.

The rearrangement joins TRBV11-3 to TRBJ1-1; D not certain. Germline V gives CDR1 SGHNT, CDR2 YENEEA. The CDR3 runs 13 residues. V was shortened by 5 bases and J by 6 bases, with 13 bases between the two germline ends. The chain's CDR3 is CASSLAMGSEAFF. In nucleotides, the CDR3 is TGTGCCAGCAGCCTAGCCATGGGATCTGAAGCTTTCTTT.

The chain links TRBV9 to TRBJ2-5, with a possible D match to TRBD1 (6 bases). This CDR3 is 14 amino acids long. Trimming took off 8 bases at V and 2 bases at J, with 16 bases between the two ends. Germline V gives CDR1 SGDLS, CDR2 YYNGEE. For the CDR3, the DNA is TGTGCCAGTAACCAGGGGAACCATCAAGAGACCCAGTACTTC. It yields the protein CASNQGNHQETQYF.

The DNA for the CDR3 is TGTGCCAGCAGTTTATGGGCTAGCGGGAGCTACGAGCAGTACTTC. Amino acid sequence: CASSLWASGSYEQYF. The V gene is TRBV27, the J gene TRBJ2-7; 10 nucleotides match TRBD2. The V segment lost 1 base and the J segment 3 bases; nucleotides outside the gene matches: 3. The CDR3 has 15 amino acids. Germline V gene data show CDR1 as MNHEY and CDR2 as SMNVEV (reference sequence).

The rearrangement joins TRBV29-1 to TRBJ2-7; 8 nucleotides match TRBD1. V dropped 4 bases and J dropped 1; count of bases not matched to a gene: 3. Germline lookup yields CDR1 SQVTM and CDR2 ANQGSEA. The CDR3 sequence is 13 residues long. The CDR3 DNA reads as TGCAGCGTTGGAGGGACAGGATCCTACGAGCAGTACTTC. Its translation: CSVGGTGSYEQYF.

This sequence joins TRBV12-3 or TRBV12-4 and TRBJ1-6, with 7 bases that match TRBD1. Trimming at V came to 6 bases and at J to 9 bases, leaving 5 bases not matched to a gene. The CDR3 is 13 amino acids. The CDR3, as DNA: TGTGCCAGCAGCGACGACAGGGCTTCACCCCTCCACTTT. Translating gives CASSDDRASPLHF.

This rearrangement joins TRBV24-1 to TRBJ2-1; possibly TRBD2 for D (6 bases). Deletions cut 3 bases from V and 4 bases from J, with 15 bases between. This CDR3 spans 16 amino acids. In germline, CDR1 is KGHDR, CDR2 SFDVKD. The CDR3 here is CATSDPELEGYNEQFF. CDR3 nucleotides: TGTGCCACCAGTGATCCCGAGTTGGAGGGATACAATGAGCAGTTCTTC.

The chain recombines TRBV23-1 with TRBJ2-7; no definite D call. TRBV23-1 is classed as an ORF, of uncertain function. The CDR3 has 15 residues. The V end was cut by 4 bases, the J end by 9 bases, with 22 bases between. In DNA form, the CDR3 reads TGCGCCAGCAGTCGCCGTCTAGGGCGATATGCGGTGCAGTACTTC. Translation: CASSRRLGRYAVQYF.

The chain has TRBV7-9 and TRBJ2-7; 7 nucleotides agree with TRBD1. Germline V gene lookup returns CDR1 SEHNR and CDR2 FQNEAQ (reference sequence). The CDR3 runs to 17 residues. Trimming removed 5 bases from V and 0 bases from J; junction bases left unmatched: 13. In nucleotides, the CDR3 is TGTGCCAGCAGCCCATCTGCGAGACAGGGATTCTCCTACGAGCAGTACTTC. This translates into CASSPSARQGFSYEQYF.

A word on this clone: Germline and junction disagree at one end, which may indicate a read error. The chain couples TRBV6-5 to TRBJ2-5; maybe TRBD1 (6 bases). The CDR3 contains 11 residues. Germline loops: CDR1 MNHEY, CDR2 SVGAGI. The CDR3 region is CASSYFGTLHF. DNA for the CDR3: TGTGCCAGCAGTTATTTCGGGACACTTCACTTC.

This CDR3 reads CASSTRPGENYGYTF. CDR3 DNA: TGTGCCAGTAGTACCCGACCGGGAGAGAACTATGGCTACACCTTC. The chain uses TRBV19 and TRBJ1-2, with no clear D. Trimming shortened V by 4 bases and J by 2 bases, and 14 bases separated the two germline ends. Germline V gene sequence: CDR1 LNHDA, CDR2 SQIVND (reference sequence). The CDR3 consists of 15 residues.

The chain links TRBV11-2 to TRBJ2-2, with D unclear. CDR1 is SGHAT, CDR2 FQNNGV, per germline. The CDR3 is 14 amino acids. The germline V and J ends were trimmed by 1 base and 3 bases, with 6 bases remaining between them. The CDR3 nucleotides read TGTGCCAGCAGCTTAGTTAGGTACACCGGGGAGCTGTTTTTT. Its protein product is CASSLVRYTGELFF.

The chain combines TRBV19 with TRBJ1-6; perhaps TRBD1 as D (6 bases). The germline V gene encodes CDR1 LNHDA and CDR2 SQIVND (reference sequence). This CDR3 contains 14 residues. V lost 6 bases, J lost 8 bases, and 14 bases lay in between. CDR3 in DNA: TGTGCCAGTAGCTTAGGGGAGGGGGATTCACCCCTCCACTTT. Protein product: CASSLGEGDSPLHF.

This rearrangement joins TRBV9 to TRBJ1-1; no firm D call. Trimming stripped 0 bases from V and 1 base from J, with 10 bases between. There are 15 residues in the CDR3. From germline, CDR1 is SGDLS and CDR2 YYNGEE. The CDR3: CASSVVKRANTEAFF. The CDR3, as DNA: TGTGCCAGCAGCGTAGTAAAGAGGGCGAACACTGAAGCTTTCTTT.

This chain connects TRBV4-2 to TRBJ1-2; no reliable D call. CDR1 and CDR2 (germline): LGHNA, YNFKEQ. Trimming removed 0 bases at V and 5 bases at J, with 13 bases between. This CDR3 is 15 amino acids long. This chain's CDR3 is CASSQDFGPGYGYTF. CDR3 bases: TGTGCCAGCAGCCAAGATTTTGGACCCGGGTATGGCTACACCTTC.

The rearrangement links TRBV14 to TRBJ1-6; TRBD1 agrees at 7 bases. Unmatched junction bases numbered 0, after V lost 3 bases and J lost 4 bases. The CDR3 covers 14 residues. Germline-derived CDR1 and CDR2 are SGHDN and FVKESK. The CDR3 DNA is TGTGCCAGCAGCCACAGGGGGTATAATTCACCCCTCCACTTT. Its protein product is CASSHRGYNSPLHF.

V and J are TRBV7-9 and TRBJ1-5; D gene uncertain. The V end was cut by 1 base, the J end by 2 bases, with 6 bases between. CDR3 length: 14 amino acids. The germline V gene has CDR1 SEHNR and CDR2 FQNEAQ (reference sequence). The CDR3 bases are TGTGCCAGCAGCTTAGTTGGCGGCAATCAGCCCCAGCATTTT. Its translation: CASSLVGGNQPQHF. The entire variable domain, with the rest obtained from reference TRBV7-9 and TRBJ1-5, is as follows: DTGVSQNPRHKITKRGQNVTFRCDPISEHNRLYWYRQTLGQGPEFLTYFQNEAQLEKSRLLSDRFSAERPKGSFSTLEIQRTEQGDSAMYLCASSLVGGNQPQHFGDGTRLSIL.

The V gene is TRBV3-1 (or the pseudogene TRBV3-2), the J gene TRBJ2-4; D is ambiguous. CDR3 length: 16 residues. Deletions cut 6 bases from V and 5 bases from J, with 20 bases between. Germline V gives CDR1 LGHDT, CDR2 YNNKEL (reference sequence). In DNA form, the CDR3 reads TGTGCCAGCAGTCATGGTCATACCCAAACTCAAAACATTCAGTACTTC. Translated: CASSHGHTQTQNIQYF.

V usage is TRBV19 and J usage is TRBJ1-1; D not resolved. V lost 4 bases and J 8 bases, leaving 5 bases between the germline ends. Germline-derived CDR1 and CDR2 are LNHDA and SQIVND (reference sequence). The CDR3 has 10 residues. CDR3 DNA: TGTGCCAGTAGTAGGGGAGAAGCTTTCTTT. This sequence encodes CASSRGEAFF.

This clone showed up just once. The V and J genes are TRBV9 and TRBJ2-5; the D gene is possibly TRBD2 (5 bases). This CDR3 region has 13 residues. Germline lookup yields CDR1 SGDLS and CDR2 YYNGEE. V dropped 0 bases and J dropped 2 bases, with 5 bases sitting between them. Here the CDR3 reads CASSVAGQETQYF. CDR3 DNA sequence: TGTGCCAGCAGCGTAGCGGGGCAAGAGACCCAGTACTTC.

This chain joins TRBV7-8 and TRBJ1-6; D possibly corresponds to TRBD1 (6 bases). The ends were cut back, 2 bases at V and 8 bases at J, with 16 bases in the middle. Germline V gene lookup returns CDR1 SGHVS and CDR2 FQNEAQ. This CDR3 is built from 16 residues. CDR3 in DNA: TGTGCCAGCAGCTTATGGGGCAGAGGGGGACATTCACCCCTCCACTTT. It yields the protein CASSLWGRGGHSPLHF.

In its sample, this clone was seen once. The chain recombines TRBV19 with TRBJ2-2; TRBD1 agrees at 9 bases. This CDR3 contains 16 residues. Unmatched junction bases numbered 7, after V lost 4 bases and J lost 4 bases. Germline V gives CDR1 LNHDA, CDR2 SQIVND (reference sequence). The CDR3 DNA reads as TGTGCCAGTAGTACTCCGGGACAGGGAAGCACCGGGGAGCTGTTTTTT. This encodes CASSTPGQGSTGELFF.

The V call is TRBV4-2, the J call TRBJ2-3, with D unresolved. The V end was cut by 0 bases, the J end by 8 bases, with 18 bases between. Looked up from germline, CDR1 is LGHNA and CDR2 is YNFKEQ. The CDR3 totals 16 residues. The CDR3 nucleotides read TGTGCCAGCAGCCAAGAGCTGCGGATCGATCTAGGTACGCAGTATTTT. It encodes CASSQELRIDLGTQYF.